This is a list of T cell receptor beta chains from one sample in a study of tumor and adjacent non-tumor tissue in lung cancer. Each CDR3 protein is one row after TCRdb ran MiXCR on the multiplex PCR reads. The table has 65,000 to 70,000 distinct CDR3 sequences, just under 60% seen once. The specimen sequenced was lung tumor tissue. These receptor sequences come from a man aged 50-59 years with non-small cell lung cancer. Both conserved end residues are part of each CDR3. Each record gives: J gene, V gene, CDR3 length, clone size, CDR3 protein. A row's size may be missing; if present it is once, few, many or a size class.

J gene: TRBJ2-3; V gene: TRBV20-1; CDR3 length: 12; clone size: .; CDR3 protein: CSASSDSLLVYF
J gene: TRBJ1-3; V gene: TRBV9; CDR3 length: 12; clone size: .; CDR3 protein: CASSAQEDTIYF
J gene: TRBJ2-5; V gene: TRBV29-1; CDR3 length: 12; clone size: .; CDR3 protein: CNVGRIGETQYF
J gene: TRBJ2-5; V gene: TRBV20-1; CDR3 length: 13; clone size: medium-sized; CDR3 protein: CSASGGYQETQYF
J gene: TRBJ2-1; V gene: TRBV11-2; CDR3 length: 13; clone size: few; CDR3 protein: CASISGNSHEQFF
J gene: TRBJ2-7; V gene: TRBV12-3/TRBV12-4; CDR3 length: 13; clone size: many; CDR3 protein: CASSFGTGGEQYF
J gene: TRBJ2-5; V gene: TRBV29-1; CDR3 length: 14; clone size: many; CDR3 protein: CSVELAVVQETQYF
J gene: TRBJ2-7; V gene: TRBV7-9; CDR3 length: 15; clone size: few; CDR3 protein: CASSLVPGVSYEQYF
J gene: TRBJ2-1; V gene: TRBV28; CDR3 length: 16; clone size: .; CDR3 protein: CASAQGGRTTGNEQFF
J gene: TRBJ2-5; V gene: TRBV29-1; CDR3 length: 14; clone size: .; CDR3 protein: CSGGRSSGSETQYF
J gene: TRBJ1-5; V gene: TRBV7-9; CDR3 length: 12; clone size: .; CDR3 protein: CASSTSNQPQHF
J gene: TRBJ2-2; V gene: TRBV11-3; CDR3 length: 14; clone size: .; CDR3 protein: CASSPRTNLGELFF
J gene: TRBJ2-2; V gene: TRBV13; CDR3 length: 15; clone size: .; CDR3 protein: CACSLRRVNTGELFF
J gene: TRBJ2-1; V gene: TRBV24-1; CDR3 length: 21; clone size: .; CDR3 protein: CATSDFRCTSGRAGTYNEQFF
J gene: TRBJ2-7; V gene: TRBV6-5; CDR3 length: 14; clone size: .; CDR3 protein: CASSLVDGPYEQHF
J gene: TRBJ2-7; V gene: TRBV6-6; CDR3 length: 13; clone size: .; CDR3 protein: CASRRTSRYVQYF
J gene: TRBJ1-1; V gene: TRBV11-2; CDR3 length: 14; clone size: many; CDR3 protein: CARPGSLLNTEAFF
J gene: TRBJ2-3; V gene: TRBV6-1; CDR3 length: 14; clone size: many; CDR3 protein: CASRDRGRTDTQYF
J gene: TRBJ2-2; V gene: TRBV12-3/TRBV12-4; CDR3 length: 15; clone size: .; CDR3 protein: CASSTWTGNIGELFF
J gene: TRBJ2-1; V gene: TRBV2; CDR3 length: 12; clone size: many; CDR3 protein: CASSGTRNEQFF
J gene: TRBJ2-2; V gene: TRBV7-9; CDR3 length: 18; clone size: few; CDR3 protein: CASSLGLTRPGVPGKLFF
J gene: TRBJ1-1; V gene: TRBV6-6; CDR3 length: 15; clone size: .; CDR3 protein: CASSYPTEGDTEAFF
J gene: TRBJ2-1; V gene: TRBV29-1; CDR3 length: 14; clone size: many; CDR3 protein: CSVEEGAGYNEQFF
J gene: TRBJ2-1; V gene: TRBV12-3/TRBV12-4; CDR3 length: 15; clone size: .; CDR3 protein: CASNPRGSSYNEQSF
J gene: TRBJ1-2; V gene: TRBV4-1; CDR3 length: 16; clone size: many; CDR3 protein: CASSQDRDTRNYGYTF
J gene: TRBJ2-1; V gene: TRBV11-2; CDR3 length: 16; clone size: large; CDR3 protein: CASSTGTSGGAQEQFF
J gene: TRBJ2-3; V gene: TRBV19; CDR3 length: 12; clone size: .; CDR3 protein: CVSGGGADTQYF
J gene: TRBJ2-7; V gene: TRBV12-3/TRBV12-4; CDR3 length: 15; clone size: .; CDR3 protein: CASSSCGSAIYEQYF
J gene: TRBJ1-5; V gene: TRBV4-1; CDR3 length: 15; clone size: .; CDR3 protein: CASSQRTGGFKHQHF
J gene: TRBJ2-5; V gene: TRBV5-6; CDR3 length: 17; clone size: .; CDR3 protein: CASSQQVGTGTTGTQYF
J gene: TRBJ2-7; V gene: TRBV29-1; CDR3 length: 12; clone size: .; CDR3 protein: CSVESGSNEQYF
J gene: TRBJ1-5; V gene: TRBV11-2; CDR3 length: 14; clone size: .; CDR3 protein: CASPGQGANQPQHF